A single sample is the source of the 20 T cell receptor beta chains below, sequenced in a study of T cells after yellow fever vaccination. MiXCR, run by TCRdb on the 5' RACE reads, gives a single entry per CDR3 protein. The repertoire holds a few hundred thousand distinct CDR3 sequences, with about 7% as singletons. The sequenced sample was CD4+ T cells sorted from PBMCs, obtained 15 days after the yellow fever booster vaccination. Receptors originate from a man aged 25-45 years who received the YFV17D yellow fever vaccine.

This clonotype was seen a handful of times. The CDR3 here is CAINVDGNQPQHF. CDR3 sequence (DNA): TGTGCCATCAATGTCGACGGCAATCAGCCCCAGCATTTT. J is TRBJ1-5 and V is TRBV10-3; D remains unclear. The CDR3 spans 13 residues. The ends were cut back, 7 bases at V and 2 bases at J, with 9 bases in the middle. From germline, CDR1 is ENHRY and CDR2 SYGVKD.

This clonotype was detected ten times or more. The J gene is TRBJ2-5, the V gene TRBV20-1; 7 bases agree with TRBD2. Germline CDR1 and CDR2: DFQATT and SNEGSKA (reference sequence). The trim removed 7 bases at V and 0 bases at J, leaving 8 bases unmatched. The CDR3 contains 14 residues. The DNA for the CDR3 is TGCAGTGTGACGACTAGCACGTACCAAGAGACCCAGTACTTC. Its protein is CSVTTSTYQETQYF.

This clonotype was counted only a few times. This chain connects TRBV5-6 to TRBJ2-4; possibly TRBD1 for D (6 bases). This CDR3 is 13 amino acids long. CDR1 SGHDT and CDR2 YYEEEE come from the germline V gene. Trimming cost V 3 bases and J 10 bases, with 14 bases left between them. The CDR3 reads CASSSVTGGIQYF. The CDR3, as DNA: TGTGCCAGCAGCTCCGTGACAGGTGGAATTCAGTACTTC.

This clonotype occurred many times. The chain uses TRBV12-3 or TRBV12-4 and TRBJ2-1; D is unclear. The CDR3 is 15 residues long. V lost 8 bases and J lost 0, with 14 bases in between. Written as DNA, the CDR3 is TGTGCCAGCCGGTCCAGCAGTGGCTCCTACAATGAGCAGTTCTTC. The encoded protein is CASRSSSGSYNEQFF.

V and J are TRBV5-4 and TRBJ1-4; D possibly corresponds to TRBD1 (6 bases). Trimming removed 3 bases from V and 5 bases from J, with 11 bases in between. Germline CDR1 reads SGHNT; CDR2 reads YYREEE (reference sequence). The CDR3 covers 14 residues. The CDR3 spells CASSSTGSNEKLFF. The DNA for the CDR3 is TGTGCCAGCAGCTCGACAGGATCCAATGAAAAACTGTTTTTT.

This clonotype was found many times. The V call is TRBV5-1, the J call TRBJ1-2; 7 nucleotides agree with TRBD1. Germline V gene data show CDR1 as SGHRS and CDR2 as YFSETQ. The CDR3 sequence is 14 residues long. With 7 bases clipped from V and 5 bases from J, the junction kept 11 bases outside the gene matches. The DNA for the CDR3 is TGCGCCAGCCAGCGGGGGACAGAAGAGTATGGCTACACCTTC. Amino acid sequence: CASQRGTEEYGYTF. The full variable domain, completed using reference TRBV5-1 and TRBJ1-2, is KAGVTQTPRYLIKTRGQQVTLSCSPISGHRSVSWYQQTPGQGLQFLFEYFSETQRNKGNFPGRFSGRQFSNSRSEMNVSTLELGDSALYLCASQRGTEEYGYTFGSGTRLTVV.

This clonotype was counted ten times or more. This chain links TRBV7-2 with TRBJ1-1; D is possibly TRBD1 (6 bases). Germline V gives CDR1 SGHTA, CDR2 FQGNSA. The CDR3 sequence is 15 residues long. V dropped 3 bases and J dropped 0 bases, with 11 bases sitting between them. CDR3 region: CASSFGGRVNTEAFF. In nucleotides, the CDR3 is TGTGCCAGCAGCTTTGGGGGGCGAGTGAACACTGAAGCTTTCTTT.

This clonotype has just a few counts. The J gene is TRBJ2-1, the V gene TRBV11-3, with TRBD2 matching 7 bases. This CDR3 is 16 amino acids long. CDR1 and CDR2 (germline): SGHNT, YENEEA. J gave up 5 bases and V 1 base, and 8 bases lay outside the gene matches. This CDR3 is CASSLGGVAGDNEQFF. CDR3 in DNA: TGTGCCAGCAGCTTAGGCGGGGTAGCGGGTGACAATGAGCAGTTCTTC.

This clonotype has a handful of counts. The J gene is TRBJ2-7, the V gene TRBV18, with D tentatively TRBD1 (5 bases). The CDR3 contains 14 residues. V lost 3 bases and J lost 2, with 11 bases in between. Germline V gives CDR1 KGHSH, CDR2 LQKENI. The DNA of the CDR3 is TGTGCCAGCTCACCTCTACAGGAACCCTACGAGCAGTACTTC. Encoded protein: CASSPLQEPYEQYF.

This clonotype was recorded a few times. The chain employs TRBV5-4 and TRBJ1-1; D unresolved. This CDR3 has 14 amino acids. V was pared by 0 bases and J by 7 bases, with 13 bases between. Per germline, CDR1 SGHNT and CDR2 YYREEE (reference sequence). The CDR3 nucleotides read TGTGCCAGCAGCTTGGGCAGTGGCTCTGGTGAAGCTTTCTTT. Translation: CASSLGSGSGEAFF.

The V call is TRBV23-1, the J call TRBJ2-7; D may correspond to TRBD1 or TRBD2 (5 bases each). TRBV23-1 is classed as an ORF, of uncertain function. CDR3 length: 16 residues. V dropped 0 bases and J dropped 4 bases, with 16 bases sitting between them. The chain's CDR3 is CASSQSSRDGSYEQYF. The CDR3 DNA is TGCGCCAGCAGTCAATCAAGCCGGGACGGCTCATACGAGCAGTACTTC.

This clonotype has more than one count but fewer than ten. The V call is TRBV7-2, the J call TRBJ2-3, with a weak D call TRBD2 (5 bases). The V end lost 3 bases, the J end lost 8 bases, and 9 bases lay between the germline ends. Germline CDR1 SGHTA, CDR2 FQGNSA. The CDR3 length is 12 residues. The CDR3 DNA reads TGTGCCAGCAGCTTCACTAGGGCTACGCAGTATTTT. This codes for CASSFTRATQYF. Full variable domain (rest looked up from reference TRBV7-2 and TRBJ2-3): GAGVSQSPSNKVTEKGKDVELRCDPISGHTALYWYRQSLGQGLEFLIYFQGNSAPDKSGLPSDRFSAERTGGSVSTLTIQRTQQEDSAVYLCASSFTRATQYFGPGTRLTVL.

This clonotype was observed a handful of times. The chain combines TRBV29-1 with TRBJ2-2; D not resolved. The length of the CDR3 is 13 residues. Per germline, CDR1 SQVTM and CDR2 ANQGSEA. V lost 6 bases to trimming and J lost 8 bases, with 16 bases between them. The chain's CDR3 is CSVDLHGLGELFF. Here the CDR3 DNA reads TGCAGCGTCGATTTACACGGTTTAGGGGAGCTGTTTTTT.

This clonotype was seen at least ten times. The CDR3 nucleotides are TGCGCCAGCACCGAGGGCCCTAGCACAGATACGCAGTATTTT. The encoded protein is CASTEGPSTDTQYF. V and J are TRBV5-1 and TRBJ2-3; D is possibly TRBD2 (5 bases). Trimming left V 6 bases short and J 0 bases short, with 11 bases between. CDR1 SGHRS and CDR2 YFSETQ come from the germline V gene. The CDR3 loop spans 14 amino acids.

In its sample, this clonotype was seen many times. The chain joins TRBV11-2 to TRBJ2-4; tentatively, D is TRBD1 or TRBD2 (6 bases each). CDR3 length: 18 residues. The V and J ends lost 5 bases and 2 bases respectively, with 22 bases between them. CDR1 is SGHAT, CDR2 FQNNGV, per germline. This chain's CDR3 is CASSPPSGTGASKNIQYF. CDR3 bases: TGTGCCAGCAGCCCACCGTCTGGCACGGGGGCTTCCAAAAACATTCAGTACTTC.

V usage is TRBV5-5 and J usage is TRBJ2-7; TRBD2 aligns across 10 bases. The CDR3 is 17 residues long. Germline assignment: CDR1 SGHKS and CDR2 YYEKEE (reference sequence). The V segment lost 4 bases and the J segment 4 bases; nucleotides outside the gene matches: 14. The CDR3 DNA follows: TGTGCCAGCAGCCCTATAAGGACTCTAGCGGGAGTATACGAGCAGTACTTC. It is translated as CASSPIRTLAGVYEQYF.

In its sample, this clonotype was seen many times. V gene TRBV20-1 combines with J gene TRBJ2-1; D is possibly TRBD2 (6 bases). Germline V CDR1 and CDR2: DFQATT, SNEGSKA (reference sequence). V was trimmed by 3 bases and J by 4 bases, leaving 13 bases between them. This CDR3 region has 14 residues. The CDR3 DNA follows: TGCAGTGCTAGCAATAGCGGAGATTACAATGAGCAGTTCTTC. This gives the protein CSASNSGDYNEQFF.

Many counts were recorded for this clonotype. The chain links TRBV20-1 to TRBJ2-2; D not certain. Germline V gene sequence: CDR1 DFQATT, CDR2 SNEGSKA (reference sequence). Between the trimmed V and J ends, which lost 2 bases and 7 bases, there was a span of 14 bases. The CDR3 contains 14 residues. CDR3 sequence reads: CSARSHPGVGELFF. The CDR3 DNA follows: TGCAGTGCTAGATCTCACCCAGGCGTCGGGGAGCTGTTTTTT.

In its sample, this clonotype was seen many times. The chain employs TRBV11-1 and TRBJ2-3; 7 nucleotides align to TRBD2. Germline CDR1 reads SGHAT; CDR2 reads FQDESV (reference sequence). This CDR3 has 15 residues. V shed 3 bases and J 4 bases; nucleotides not matched to a gene: 7. The CDR3 is CASSFSGTWPDTQYF. The CDR3 region has the DNA TGTGCCAGCAGCTTCAGCGGGACGTGGCCAGATACGCAGTATTTT. The full variable domain, its missing parts supplied by reference TRBV11-1 and TRBJ2-3, is EAEVAQSPRYKITEKSQAVAFWCDPISGHATLYWYRQILGQGPELLVQFQDESVVDDSQLPKDRFSAERLKGVDSTLKIQPAELGDSAMYLCASSFSGTWPDTQYFGPGTRLTVL.

This clonotype has at least ten counts. The germline gene is not matched at one end of the junction; a read error may be the cause. This chain joins TRBV20-1 and TRBJ2-3; no definite D call. Germline CDR1 DFQATT, CDR2 SNEGSKA (reference sequence). This CDR3 region has 13 residues. CDR3 region: CSARVWGTDTQYF. The CDR3 DNA follows: TGCAGTGCCAGAGTGTGGGGCACAGATACGCAGTATTTT.